Listed here are 10 T cell receptor beta chains from one sample, sequenced in a study of blood T cell repertoires in COVID-19. Repertoires were generated with immunoSEQ multiplex PCR, while TCRdb's copy carries only in-frame clones and drops some. This table has some 190,000 clones, 84% appearing once. What was sequenced was PBMCs or T cells enriched from blood (not recorded which). These TCRs come from a woman aged 30 to 39 who had been exposed to COVID-19.

V usage is TRBV6-6 and J usage is TRBJ1-2; weak D call: TRBD1 (5 bases). The V gene lost 3 bases and the J gene lost 8 bases, with 16 bases spanning the gap. The CDR3 extends over 14 amino acids. In germline, CDR1 is MNHNY, CDR2 SVGAGI (reference sequence). This CDR3 is CASSYSGAVEGYTF. CDR3 nucleotides: TGTGCCAGCAGTTATAGCGGGGCGGTGGAGGGCTACACCTTC.

This sequence joins TRBV5-1 and TRBJ2-2, with D possibly matching TRBD1 (5 bases). The V end was cut by 0 bases, the J end by 9 bases, with 6 bases between. The CDR3 consists of 12 residues. Per germline, CDR1 SGHRS and CDR2 YFSETQ. The CDR3 reads CASSLEGWELFF. The DNA for the CDR3 is TGCGCCAGCAGCTTGGAGGGGTGGGAGCTGTTTTTT.

The chain employs TRBV6-2 or TRBV6-3 and TRBJ1-5; D is ambiguous. Germline CDR1 MNHEY, CDR2 SVGEGT. Deletions cut 7 bases from V and 0 bases from J, with 13 bases between. CDR3 length: 15 residues. DNA for the CDR3: TGTGCCAGCAACCCTCTCGGGGATAGCAATCAGCCCCAGCATTTT. Residues: CASNPLGDSNQPQHF.

The chain is built from TRBV19 and TRBJ1-1, with D uncertain. Looked up from germline, CDR1 is LNHDA and CDR2 is SQIVND (reference sequence). Trimming removed 4 bases from V and 1 base from J, with 13 bases in between. The CDR3 covers 15 residues. The CDR3 sequence is CASSRQLLTNTEAFF. The CDR3 nucleotides read TGTGCCAGTAGTAGGCAGTTACTAACGAACACTGAAGCTTTCTTT.

The V call is TRBV4-3, the J call TRBJ1-1; no firm D call. The CDR3 is 16 residues long. V lost 0 bases to trimming and J lost 1 base, with 12 bases between them. CDR1 and CDR2 (germline): LGHNA, YSLEER. The CDR3 here is CASSQDQEAPNTEAFF. The CDR3 nucleotides are TGCGCCAGCAGCCAAGATCAGGAGGCCCCGAACACTGAAGCTTTCTTT.

The chain joins TRBV7-9 to TRBJ1-1, with D possibly TRBD1 on 6 matching bases. V lost 6 bases, J lost 4 bases, and 18 bases lay in between. This CDR3 spans 15 amino acids. Germline V gene sequence: CDR1 SEHNR, CDR2 FQNEAQ (reference sequence). In nucleotides, the CDR3 is TGTGCCAGCAGACCCGGGGGGCGCTTGACCACTGAAGCTTTCTTT. Encoded protein: CASRPGGRLTTEAFF.

V gene TRBV4-1 combines with J gene TRBJ1-2, with D possibly being TRBD1 (6 bases). V was cut by 6 bases and J by 3 bases, with 20 bases left in between. CDR1 is MGHRA, CDR2 YSYEKL, per germline. The CDR3 sequence is 16 residues long. CDR3 residues: CASRSPGTPYYYGYTF. The CDR3 DNA follows: TGCGCCAGCAGATCCCCCGGGACACCTTACTACTATGGCTACACCTTC.

V is TRBV11-2 and J is TRBJ1-2; possible D gene TRBD1, 5 bases. The germline V gene encodes CDR1 SGHAT and CDR2 FQNNGV. This CDR3 spans 18 amino acids. Trimming stripped 3 bases from V and 0 bases from J, with 20 bases between. The CDR3 protein is CASSFTQSTGRPNYGYTF. Here the CDR3 DNA reads TGTGCCAGCAGCTTCACTCAGTCTACAGGACGACCTAACTATGGCTACACCTTC.

The chain couples TRBV4-3 to TRBJ1-4; D is perhaps TRBD1 (5 bases). The V gene's germline CDR1 is LGHNA and CDR2 YSLEER. Trimming cost V 0 bases and J 8 bases, with 13 bases left between them. The CDR3 consists of 15 residues. The CDR3 DNA reads TGCGCCAGCAGCCAAGATACGGGGGGTTCCGAAAAACTGTTTTTT. It encodes CASSQDTGGSEKLFF.

The V gene is TRBV6-2 or TRBV6-3, the J gene TRBJ1-1, with 9 bases aligning to TRBD1. V lost 2 bases and J lost 1; bases outside the gene matches: 2. CDR3 size: 15 residues. Germline-derived CDR1 and CDR2 are MNHEY and SVGEGT. CDR3 sequence reads: CASSYLGQGNTEAFF. CDR3 DNA sequence: TGTGCCAGCAGTTACCTGGGACAGGGGAACACTGAAGCTTTCTTT.